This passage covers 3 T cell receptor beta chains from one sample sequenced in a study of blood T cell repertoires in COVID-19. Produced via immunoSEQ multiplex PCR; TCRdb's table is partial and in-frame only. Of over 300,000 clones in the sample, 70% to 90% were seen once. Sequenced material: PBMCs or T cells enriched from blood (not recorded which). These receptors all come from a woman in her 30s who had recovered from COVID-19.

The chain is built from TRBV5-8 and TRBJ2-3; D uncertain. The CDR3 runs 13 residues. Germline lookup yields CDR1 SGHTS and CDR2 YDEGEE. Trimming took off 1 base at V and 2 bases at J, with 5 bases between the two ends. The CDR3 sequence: CASSLPDTDTQYF. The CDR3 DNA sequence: TGTGCCAGCAGCTTGCCAGACACAGATACGCAGTATTTT.

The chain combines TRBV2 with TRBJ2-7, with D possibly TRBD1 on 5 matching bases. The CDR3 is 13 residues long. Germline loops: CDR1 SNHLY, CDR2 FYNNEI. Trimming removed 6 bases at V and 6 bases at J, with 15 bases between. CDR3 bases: TGTGCCAGCAGAGAAAGGACAAAGGGCGAGCAGTACTTC. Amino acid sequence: CASRERTKGEQYF. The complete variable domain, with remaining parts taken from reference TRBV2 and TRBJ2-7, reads EPEVTQTPSHQVTQMGQEVILRCVPISNHLYFYWYRQILGQKVEFLVSFYNNEISEKSEIFDDQFSVERPDGSNFTLKIRSTKLEDSAMYFCASRERTKGEQYFGPGTRLTVT.

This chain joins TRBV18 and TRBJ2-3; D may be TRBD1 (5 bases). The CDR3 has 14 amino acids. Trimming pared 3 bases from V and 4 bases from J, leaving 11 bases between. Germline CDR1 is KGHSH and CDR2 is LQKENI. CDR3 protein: CASSPWGRPDTQYF. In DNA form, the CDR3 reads TGTGCCAGCTCACCTTGGGGCCGTCCAGATACGCAGTATTTT. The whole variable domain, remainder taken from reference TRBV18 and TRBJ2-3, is NAGVMQNPRHLVRRRGQEARLRCSPMKGHSHVYWYRQLPEEGLKFMVYLQKENIIDESGMPKERFSAEFPKEGPSILRIQQVVRGDSAAYFCASSPWGRPDTQYFGPGTRLTVL.